The 8 T cell receptor beta chains in this list originate from one sample, sequenced in a study of Ad26.COV2.S vaccination and SARS-CoV-2 variants. The method was immunoSEQ multiplex PCR; TCRdb's version includes in-frame clones alone and lacks a portion of them. The sample has fewer than 900,000 clones, more than 70% seen once. Stated treatment: roughly 20 received Ad26.COV2.S at low or high dose, single or two shots; 5 received placebo; per-sample allocation not given. Collection of samples fell on day 63 after the first vaccine or placebo injection. The sequenced sample was peripheral blood, obtained in a trial of Ad26.COV2.S vaccine versus placebo. All receptors come from a person between 18 and 59 years old who received the Ad26.COV2.S COVID-19 vaccine or a placebo.

The J gene is TRBJ1-4, the V gene TRBV7-2; D is possibly TRBD1 (6 bases). V was pared by 1 base and J by 8 bases, with 17 bases between. The CDR3 runs to 16 residues. Germline lookup yields CDR1 SGHTA and CDR2 FQGNSA. Here the CDR3 DNA reads TGTGCCAGCAGCTTAGGGTATAGGGGGACCAGAGAAAAACTGTTTTTT. Its translation is CASSLGYRGTREKLFF.

The rearrangement joins TRBV30 to TRBJ1-1; 9 positions agree with TRBD1. This CDR3 region has 14 residues. The germline V gene has CDR1 GTSNPN and CDR2 SVGIG (reference sequence). The J segment lost 1 base and the V segment lost 4 bases, leaving 4 bases of the junction unmatched. This chain's CDR3 is CAWTQDRGNTEAFF. CDR3 nucleotides: TGTGCCTGGACCCAGGACAGGGGGAACACTGAAGCTTTCTTT.

The CDR3 loop reads CASSPMIGQYSNEQFF. For the CDR3, the DNA is TGTGCCAGCAGTCCAATGATTGGGCAGTATTCCAATGAGCAGTTCTTC. The rearrangement uses TRBV27 and TRBJ2-1; D gene ambiguous. V lost 5 bases and J lost 6, with 20 bases in between. Per germline, CDR1 MNHEY and CDR2 SMNVEV (reference sequence). The CDR3 runs 16 residues.

The chain carries TRBV18 and TRBJ2-1; 9 bases match TRBD2. The V gene's germline CDR1 is KGHSH and CDR2 LQKENI. The J segment lost 4 bases and the V segment lost 3 bases, leaving 7 bases of the junction unmatched. This CDR3 has 16 amino acids. In DNA, the CDR3 is TGTGCCAGCTCACCGTACGTAGCGGGGGCTTACAATGAGCAGTTCTTC. This gives the protein CASSPYVAGAYNEQFF.

Only one count was recorded for this clone. J is TRBJ2-3 and V is TRBV19, with 8 bases fitting TRBD2. This CDR3 region has 17 residues. J gave up 3 bases and V 1 base, and 9 bases lay outside the gene matches. The germline V gene has CDR1 LNHDA and CDR2 SQIVND (reference sequence). The CDR3 loop is CASSIVRGGTRTDTQYF. The DNA for the CDR3 is TGTGCCAGTAGTATAGTTAGGGGGGGGACTAGAACAGATACGCAGTATTTT.

Only a few counts were recorded for this clone. This chain joins TRBV6-5 and TRBJ2-3; D is possibly TRBD2 (5 bases). The CDR3 runs 15 residues. Looked up from germline, CDR1 is MNHEY and CDR2 is SVGAGI. Trimming cost V 0 bases and J 5 bases, with 12 bases left between them. The CDR3 DNA follows: TGTGCCAGCAGTTACTCAGCGGTTCTGGGAGATACGCAGTATTTT. As protein: CASSYSAVLGDTQYF.

V gene TRBV6-5 combines with J gene TRBJ2-1; 10 positions match TRBD1. This CDR3 has 15 residues. The J segment lost 5 bases and the V segment lost 6 bases, leaving 7 bases of the junction unmatched. The germline gives CDR1 MNHEY, CDR2 SVGAGI. The CDR3 region is CASREWDRGHNEQFF. The CDR3 nucleotides read TGTGCCAGCAGGGAGTGGGACAGGGGTCACAATGAGCAGTTCTTC.

This sequence joins TRBV10-3 and TRBJ2-1, with TRBD2 matching 8 bases. Germline V gene data show CDR1 as ENHRY and CDR2 as SYGVKD. Trimming at V came to 8 bases and at J to 2 bases, leaving 8 bases not matched to a gene. This CDR3 is built from 15 residues. This CDR3 reads CAIQAAGGTYNEQFF. DNA of the CDR3: TGTGCCATCCAGGCCGCGGGGGGCACCTACAATGAGCAGTTCTTC.